The rows below give T cell receptor beta chains drawn from one sample of a study of blood T cell repertoires in COVID-19. Clones were read by immunoSEQ multiplex PCR, and TCRdb kept only the in-frame ones, dropping some. Of around 50,000 clones listed, roughly four fifths are singletons. Material: peripheral blood. These receptors were taken from a man between 40 and 49 years old with acute or convalescent COVID-19. Each CDR3 is given with its conserved first and last residue. Where a row states a size, it is once, few, many or the class of an expanded clone; other rows omit it.

TRBJ1-5 | TRBV7-2 | . | CASSLSGMSQPQHF
TRBJ2-5 | TRBV12-2 | few | CASRFPVQWETQYF
TRBJ2-3 | TRBV5-4 | . | CASSTGLAPLADTQYF
TRBJ2-6 | TRBV5-1 | . | CASSLEPRVRANVLTF
TRBJ2-1 | TRBV9 | . | CASSFQRYYNEQFF
TRBJ2-3 | TRBV5-6 | . | CASSLVAGGIDTQYF
TRBJ2-5 | TRBV27 | . | CASSSGLAQGGTQYF
TRBJ2-4 | TRBV28 | . | CASSTISNTAKNIQYF
TRBJ1-1 | TRBV12-3/TRBV12-4 | . | CASSLLRGAFF
TRBJ1-1 | TRBV5-1 | . | CASSLVGQGGTEAFF
TRBJ1-2 | TRBV6-5 | . | CASSLHRQGYGYTF
TRBJ2-7 | TRBV7-2 | few | CASSLATGGTYEQYF
TRBJ1-1 | TRBV4-1 | . | CASSLTGTRTEAFF
TRBJ1-4 | TRBV7-8 | few | CASSPTHATNEKLFF
TRBJ1-1 | TRBV6-5 | . | CASSYETYTEAFF
TRBJ1-2 | TRBV29-1 | . | CSIWGGFDGYTF
TRBJ2-3 | TRBV3-1/TRBV3-2 | . | CASSQVGGRTDTQYF
TRBJ1-1 | TRBV27 | once | CASSWGGPNTEAFF
TRBJ2-3 | TRBV6-5 | . | CASRIPGVMDTQYF
TRBJ2-3 | TRBV14 | . | CASSQHRGTDTQYF
TRBJ1-6 | TRBV7-9 | . | CASSLRGGNNSPLHF
TRBJ2-2 | TRBV15 | . | CATSAGGLNTGELFF